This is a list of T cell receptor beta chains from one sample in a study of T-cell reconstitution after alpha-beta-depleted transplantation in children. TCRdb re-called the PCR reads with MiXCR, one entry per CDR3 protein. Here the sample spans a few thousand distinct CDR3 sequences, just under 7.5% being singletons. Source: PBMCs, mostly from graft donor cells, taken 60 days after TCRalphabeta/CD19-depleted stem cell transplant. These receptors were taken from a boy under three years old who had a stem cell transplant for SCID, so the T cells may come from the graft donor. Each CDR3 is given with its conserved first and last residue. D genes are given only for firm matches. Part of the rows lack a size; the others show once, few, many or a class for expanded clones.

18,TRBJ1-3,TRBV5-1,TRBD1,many,CASSPTTGQIYSGNTIYF,TGCGCCAGCAGCCCGACAACGGGACAGATCTACTCTGGAAACACCATATATTTT
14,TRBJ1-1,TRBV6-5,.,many,CASSCDSLGTEAFF,TGTGCCAGCAGTTGCGACAGTCTTGGCACTGAAGCTTTCTTT
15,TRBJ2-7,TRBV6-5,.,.,CASSYSYHGSYEQYF,TGTGCCAGCAGTTACTCGTATCATGGTTCCTACGAGCAGTACTTC
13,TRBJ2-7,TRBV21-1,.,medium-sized,CASTPGQGDEQYF,TGTGCCAGCACCCCGGGACAGGGAGACGAGCAGTACTTC
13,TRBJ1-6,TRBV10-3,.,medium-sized,CAIKNGGQSPLHF,TGTGCCATCAAAAATGGGGGGCAATCACCCCTCCACTTT
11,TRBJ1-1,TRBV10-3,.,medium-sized,CAISFGAEAFF,TGTGCCATCAGCTTCGGGGCTGAAGCTTTCTTT
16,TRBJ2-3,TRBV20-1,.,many,CSAQRLPGLSTDTQYF,TGCAGTGCCCAGAGGCTTCCGGGACTGAGCACAGATACGCAGTATTTT
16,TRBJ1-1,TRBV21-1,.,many,CASSKEGARGLTEAFF,TGTGCCAGCAGCAAAGAAGGGGCCAGGGGGCTGACTGAAGCTTTCTTT
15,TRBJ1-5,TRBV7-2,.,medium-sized,CASSFGPYSNQPQHF,TGTGCCAGCAGCTTCGGACCCTATAGCAATCAGCCCCAGCATTTT
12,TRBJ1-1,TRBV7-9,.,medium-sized,CASSFGYTEAFF,TGTGCCAGCAGCTTCGGCTACACTGAAGCTTTCTTT
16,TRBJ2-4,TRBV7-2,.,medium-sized,CASSLDARGGWNIQYF,TGTGCCAGCAGCTTAGATGCCAGGGGGGGATGGAACATTCAGTACTTC
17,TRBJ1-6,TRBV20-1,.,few,CSARDGWRLGNNSPLHF,TGCAGTGCTAGAGATGGCTGGAGGTTGGGGAACAATTCACCCCTCCACTTT
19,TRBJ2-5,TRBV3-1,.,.,CASCRRVIATGTFIRAQYF,TGTGCCTCCTGCAGGCGGGTTATAGCGACAGGAACATTCATTAGGGCCCAGTACTTC
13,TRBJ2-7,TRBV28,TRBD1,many,CASRGQGRHGQYF,TGTGCCAGCAGAGGACAGGGTAGGCACGGGCAGTACTTC
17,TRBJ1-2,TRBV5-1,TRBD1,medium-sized,CASSLEGTEDLNYGYTF,TGCGCCAGCAGCTTGGAGGGGACAGAAGATCTTAACTATGGCTACACCTTC
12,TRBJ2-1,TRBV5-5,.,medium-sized,CASSLQHNEQFF,TGTGCCAGCAGCTTACAGCACAATGAGCAGTTCTTC
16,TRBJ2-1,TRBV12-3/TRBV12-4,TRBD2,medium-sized,CASSTVLAGAYNEQFF,TGTGCCAGCAGTACCGTACTAGCGGGGGCCTACAATGAGCAGTTCTTC
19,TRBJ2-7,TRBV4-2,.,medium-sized,CASSQDGGRALFLNYEQYF,TGTGCCAGCAGCCAAGATGGGGGGCGGGCTCTATTCTTAAACTACGAGCAGTACTTC
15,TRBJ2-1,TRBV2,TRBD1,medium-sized,CASSRQGPFYNEQFF,TGTGCCAGCAGCCGACAGGGCCCCTTTTACAATGAGCAGTTCTTC
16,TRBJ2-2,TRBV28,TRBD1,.,CASSHNRGDNTGELFF,TGTGCCAGCAGTCACAACAGGGGCGATAACACCGGGGAGCTGTTTTTT
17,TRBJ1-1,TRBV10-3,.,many,CAISESPGRKMNTEAFF,TGTGCCATCAGTGAGTCTCCGGGACGGAAGATGAACACTGAAGCTTTCTTT
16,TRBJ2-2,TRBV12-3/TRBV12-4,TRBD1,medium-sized,CASSSREGAIPGELFF,TGTGCCAGCAGCTCTAGAGAGGGGGCGATCCCCGGGGAGCTGTTTTTT
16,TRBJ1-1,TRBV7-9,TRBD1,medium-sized,CASSFSKTGGRTEAFF,TGTGCCAGCAGCTTTTCCAAAACAGGGGGCCGGACTGAAGCTTTCTTT
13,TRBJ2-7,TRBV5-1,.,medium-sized,CASSLNGPREQYF,TGCGCCAGCAGCTTGAACGGTCCTAGGGAGCAGTACTTC
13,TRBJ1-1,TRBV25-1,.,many,CASRGGGETEAFF,TGTGCCAGCAGGGGGGGAGGGGAAACTGAAGCTTTCTTT
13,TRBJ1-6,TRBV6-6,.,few,CASRRGYNSPLHF,TGTGCCAGCAGGAGGGGGTATAATTCACCCCTCCACTTT
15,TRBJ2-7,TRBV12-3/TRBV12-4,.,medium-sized,CASSPSGLPHYEQYF,TGTGCCAGCAGCCCCTCGGGCCTTCCCCACTACGAGCAGTACTTC
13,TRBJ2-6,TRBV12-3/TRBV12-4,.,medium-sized,CVSRGSGANVLTF,TGTGTCAGTAGGGGCTCTGGGGCCAACGTCCTGACTTTC
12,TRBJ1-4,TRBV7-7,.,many,CASSLGHEKLFF,TGTGCTAGCAGCTTAGGGCATGAAAAACTGTTTTTT
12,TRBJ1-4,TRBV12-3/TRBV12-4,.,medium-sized,CASRAGDEKLFF,TGTGCCAGCAGAGCAGGGGATGAAAAACTGTTTTTT
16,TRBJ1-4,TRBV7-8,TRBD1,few,CASRRQGAPLNEKLFF,TGTGCCAGCAGGCGACAGGGGGCGCCCCTTAATGAAAAACTGTTTTTT